This T cell receptor beta chain was identified during a study of cytomegalovirus exposure and HLA in healthy donors. As for the study in general: An earlier analysis found roughly 110 million unique TCR beta sequences from approximately 200 million T cells. HLA-typed donors were the source of approximately 80 million unique TCRs, which an early data release held. General study results and limits: The authors later linked a missense DCLRE1C variant to TCR beta V- and J-gene trimming. Cytomegalovirus-associated status was assigned to 150 to 200 TCR beta chains.

Germline-derived CDR1 and CDR2 are SEHNR and FQNEAQ (reference sequence). The CDR3 contains 12 residues. Trimming took 9 bases from V and 3 from J, leaving 11 bases between them. Primers: 60 Vbeta forward and 13 Jbeta reverse. Only in-frame clones appear in the TCRdb table, and some are missing; sequencing was by immunoSEQ multiplex PCR. The sample includes approximately 110,000 clones, approximately 73% of them seen just once. Comments on this clone: The target antigen is unknown.

J is TRBJ1-1 and V is TRBV7-9; no definite D call. Source material: PBMCs. The TCR originated in a man aged 55-75 years in good health and CMV-seropositive. CDR3 coding DNA: TGTGCCAGTGAGGGCCAGGACACTGAAGCTTTCTTT. Its translation is CASEGQDTEAFF.